These T cell receptor beta chains were read from a single sample in a study of Graves' ophthalmopathy and Graves' hyperthyroidism. TCRdb analysed the multiplex PCR reads with MiXCR anew, one entry per CDR3 protein. The sample has about 700,000 distinct CDR3 sequences, roughly 40% seen once; the top ten hold 44%. Sequenced input: peripheral blood. These receptors all stem from an adult man with Graves' ophthalmopathy. The conserved cysteine and the conserved F or W are not part of the CDR3 here. A D gene is named only where the DNA matches it firmly.

>.|TRBV29-1
SAGSGPNTEAF
>TRBD1|TRBV20-1
SASTGTGWRGSNQPQH
>TRBD1|TRBV25-1
ASSQTQGAFDGYT
>TRBD1|TRBV7-9
ASSLQGRGNTIY
>.|TRBV10-2
ASIAGSGANVLT
>.|TRBV19
ASQTAATNEKLF
>TRBD1|TRBV19
ASSLNLGTGSQPQH
>.|TRBV10-1
ASSTGNNSPLH
>.|TRBV29-1
SVAQGGDYT
>.|TRBV4-3
ASSQGEAYRTNYGYT
>.|TRBV2
ASSEWDNYGYT
>TRBD1|TRBV10-2
ASSEPGGVRTEAF
>TRBD2|TRBV2
ASSLTLASQETQY
>TRBD1|TRBV10-3
AGGQGGVGANVLT
>TRBD1|TRBV12-3/TRBV12-4
ASSLYLGTGVETQY
>.|TRBV7-2
ASSVTPTYERY
>.|TRBV6-6
ASSLGSQQY
>.|TRBV20-1
SARDPPGARNYGYT
>TRBD1|TRBV29-1
SFEGQGVASEQY
>.|TRBV19
ASSIAPGGRINQPQH
>TRBD1|TRBV9
ASSPNTGEEGYT
>.|TRBV7-2
ASSTQTSYEQY
>TRBD1|TRBV6-1
ASNKNRGWSEKLF
>.|TRBV20-1
SARDRLALAYEQY
>.|TRBV19
ASSIGDDYSNQPQH
>.|TRBV15
ATSRDTHSYEQY
>TRBD2|TRBV5-4
ASSLGGLAPVQY
>.|TRBV20-1
SARVGAGNQPQH